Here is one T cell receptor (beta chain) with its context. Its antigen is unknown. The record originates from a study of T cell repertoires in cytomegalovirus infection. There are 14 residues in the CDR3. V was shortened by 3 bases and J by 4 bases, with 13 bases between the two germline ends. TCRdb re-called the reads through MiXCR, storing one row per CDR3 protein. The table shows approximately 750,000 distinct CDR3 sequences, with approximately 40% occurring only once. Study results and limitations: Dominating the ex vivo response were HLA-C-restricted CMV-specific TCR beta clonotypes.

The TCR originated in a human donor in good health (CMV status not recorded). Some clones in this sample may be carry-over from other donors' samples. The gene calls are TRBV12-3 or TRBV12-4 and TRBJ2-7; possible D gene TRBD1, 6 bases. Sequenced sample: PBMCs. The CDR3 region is CASSFSGEVYEQYF. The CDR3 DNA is TGTGCCAGCAGTTTCTCAGGGGAAGTTTACGAGCAGTACTTC.